This paragraph covers one T cell receptor (beta chain) sequence. The antigen remains undetermined. This entry comes from a study of cytomegalovirus exposure and HLA in healthy donors. Primers: 60 Vbeta forward and 13 Jbeta reverse. TCRdb's table, derived via immunoSEQ multiplex PCR, lists solely in-frame clones and lacks some. Among over 150,000 clones, about two thirds were seen once, and the ten largest hold around 2.8%. Study-wide results and limits: 150 or so TCR beta chains were listed as cytomegalovirus-associated.

These donors counted as nominally healthy when sampled, but unrecorded immune exposures were likely. The CDR3 totals 14 residues. Per the germline V gene, CDR1 is SGHNT and CDR2 is YYREEE (reference sequence). Trimming shortened V by 7 bases and J by 0 bases, and 13 bases separated the two germline ends. The TCR was taken from a woman in her 30s in good health and CMV-seronegative. The rearrangement uses TRBV5-4 and TRBJ1-2, with D maybe TRBD1 (6 bases). Sequenced sample: PBMCs. For the CDR3, the DNA is TGTGCCAGCGCCCGACAGGAGGCTAACTATGGCTACACCTTC. This translates into CASARQEANYGYTF.